The entry below describes one TCR beta chain. Antigen specificity is unknown. The assay used was immunoSEQ (version v3.0), run at survey level. Some clones are missing from TCRdb's copy, which holds only in-frame ones; the method was immunoSEQ multiplex PCR. Found here are 20,000 or so clones, around 84% of them singletons; the top ten hold approximately 5%. These data come from a study of long-term antiretroviral therapy in people with HIV. The study, taken as a whole, reports: Blood dates from 2004 to 2017, possibly under older ART regimens. ART-treated samples gained diversity yet remained below transplant donor controls. Dominating the repertoire at all time points were the clones that expanded before ART.

Trimming shortened V by 2 bases and J by 3 bases, and 1 base separated the two germline ends. Germline CDR1 MNHNY, CDR2 SVGAGI (reference sequence). This CDR3 region has 11 residues. The clonotype originates from a woman aged 25 to 39 with HIV. The chain couples TRBV6-6 to TRBJ1-1; unclear D gene. The specimen comprised unsorted PBMCs, sampled 0.2 years after starting antiretroviral therapy. The CDR3, as DNA: TGTGCCAGCAGTTACGACACTGAAGCTTTCTTT. Its protein product is CASSYDTEAFF.